This paragraph covers one T cell receptor (beta chain) sequence. This clonotype was observed a handful of times. The target of this receptor is not known. No much larger clone exists at a distance of one base, and base qualities are not known. The library was built by means of RT-PCR. The sequencer was an Illumina MiSeq. In TCRdb, the public reads were trimmed at Q25 with fastp and aligned with MiXCR, with productive beta chains retained. Each entry merges the rows of one CDR3 protein and shows their most common DNA and genes. This sample gives about 2,300 distinct CDR3 sequences in total; approximately 11% of them show up just once. The ten largest clones take up roughly a quarter of the sample. The sample belongs to a study of immune reconstitution after stem cell transplant in scleroderma listed by TCRdb under 2017. V and J lose 10 bases and 6 bases, and a span of 18 bases separates them. Via the germline V gene, CDR1 is KGHDR and CDR2 SFDVKD. There are 14 amino acids in the CDR3, from cysteine to phenylalanine inclusive. The CDR3 DNA has 42 bases and is translated from base 1.

The chain joins TRBV24-1 to TRBJ2-1; TRBD2 might be the D gene, on 7 matching bases. This TCR came from a female donor with systemic sclerosis. The sample here was taken before or after autologous hematopoietic stem cell transplantation (not recorded which). Here the CDR3 is given as CATELGGGGNEQFF. The nucleotides are TGTGCCACAGAACTAGGGGGGGGGGGCAATGAGCAGTTCTTC.